The sequence of this T cell receptor beta chain was determined in a study of response to subunit inactivated influenza vaccine. The CDR3 runs 15 residues. Trimming left V 0 bases short and J 0 bases short, with 9 bases between. The V gene's germline CDR1 is LGHNA and CDR2 YSLEER. TCRdb passed the RT-PCR reads through MiXCR, listing each CDR3 protein once. Of more than 250,000 distinct CDR3 sequences in the sample, 20% to 25% were seen once. Notes on this clonotype: Its antigen remains unknown.

Study-wide results and caveats: After each seasonal influenza vaccination, few new T cells are recruited, the authors suggested.

The sample consisted of PBMCs from blood, taken approximately 22 months after vaccination. The chain has TRBV4-3 and TRBJ2-7, with D perhaps matching TRBD1 (6 bases). The clonotype originates from a man between 50 and 75 years old who received an inactivated influenza vaccine. DNA for the CDR3: TGCGCCAGCAGCCAAGATTCGGGACACTCCTACGAGCAGTACTTC. It translates to CASSQDSGHSYEQYF.